The T cell receptor (beta chain) described here comes from a study of cytomegalovirus exposure and HLA in healthy donors. Study background: A prior study identified over 100 million unique TCR beta sequences from about 179 million T cells. Points from the study as a whole: Some V segments could not be told apart, so they were left out, TRBV6-2 and TRBV6-3 among them. According to the study, roughly 160 TCR beta chains were cytomegalovirus-associated.

With respect to this clone: As yet, its antigen is unknown.

Germline CDR1 reads SEHNR; CDR2 reads FQNEAQ (reference sequence). This CDR3 is 14 amino acids long. V dropped 5 bases and J dropped 4; count of bases not matched to a gene: 8. Primers for the PCR totalled 60 Vbeta and 13 Jbeta. Profiling relied on immunoSEQ multiplex PCR, and the TCRdb table lists in-frame clones only, not all of them. The repertoire consists of about 120,000 clones, with about 80% occurring once and the leading ten covering around 4.9%. The receptor was derived from a man aged 45-65 years in good health and CMV-seropositive. V and J are TRBV7-9 and TRBJ2-7; 7 bases agree with TRBD1. Sequencing used PBMCs. CDR3 in DNA: TGTGCCAGCAGCAGACAGGGTCTTAGGTACGAGCAGTACTTC. This codes for CASSRQGLRYEQYF.